The T cell receptor beta chain under discussion was sequenced for a study of blood T cell repertoires in COVID-19. In Seattle, patients joined the study during active infection and were tracked longitudinally. Trimming removed 6 bases at V and 7 bases at J, with 13 bases between. Per germline, CDR1 MNHEY and CDR2 SMNVEV (reference sequence). The CDR3 extends over 13 amino acids. As processed by the authors: The assay estimated nucleated cells by amplifying reference gene primers. The assay was immunoSEQ multiplex PCR, and TCRdb's table has in-frame clones only and misses some. V and J calls and clone size follow that table, whereas D and trimming were derived from the DNA. This sample has tens of thousands of clones, with approximately 88% found just once.

The gene calls are TRBV27 and TRBJ2-1; D possibly corresponds to TRBD2 (6 bases). What was sequenced was peripheral blood. The TCR was taken from a man aged 60 to 75 with COVID-19, enrolled during active disease. CDR3 in DNA: TGTGCCAGCAGCCGCCGCGGGGAGAATGAGCAGTTCTTC. This codes for CASSRRGENEQFF.